Listed below are T cell receptor beta chains from one sample, sequenced in a study of T-cell memory formation after mild COVID-19. TCRdb reprocessed the 5' RACE reads via MiXCR and lists one record per CDR3 protein. The sample shows about 45,000 distinct CDR3 sequences, 8% to 10% of them seen only once. Sample: PBMCs or a T cell subset sorted from them (not recorded which). These receptors were taken from an adult woman who had mild COVID-19 (a few samples of this study predate the infection). Cell type and time point are not known. Each CDR3 is given with its conserved first and last residue. The D gene is left open where the match is weak. Clone size is given for some rows only: seen once, a few or many times, or a class if the clone is expanded.

size	D	V	J	DNA	CDR3
many	TRBD2	TRBV4-2	TRBJ2-1	TGTGCCAGCAGCCAACTGGGCGGGAGAACCTACAATGAGCAGTTCTTC	CASSQLGGRTYNEQFF
few	NA	TRBV9	TRBJ2-7	TGTGCCAGCAGCGTAGGCGTCTATCAGTACGAGCAGTACTTC	CASSVGVYQYEQYF
NA	NA	TRBV5-1	TRBJ1-6	TGCGCCAGCAGCTTGAGGGGGGACACCTCACCCCTCCACTTT	CASSLRGDTSPLHF
few	NA	TRBV2	TRBJ2-1	TGTGCCAGCAGAGCCGGCCGGGGCCAATTATCCTACAATGAGCAGTTCTTC	CASRAGRGQLSYNEQFF
NA	TRBD1	TRBV18	TRBJ2-2	TGTGCCAGCTCACCACGGACAGGGTTCACCGGGGAGCTGTTTTTT	CASSPRTGFTGELFF
NA	NA	TRBV3-1	TRBJ2-7	TGTGCCAGCAGCCATCCGCACGGACCCTCCTACGAGCAGTACTTC	CASSHPHGPSYEQYF
many	NA	TRBV30	TRBJ2-5	TGTGCCTGGAGTAAGTGGGAGACCCAGTACTTC	CAWSKWETQYF
few	NA	TRBV29-1	TRBJ2-5	TGCAGCGTTGGGGGTCTCTCAGTTCAAGAGACCCAGTACTTC	CSVGGLSVQETQYF
NA	NA	TRBV25-1	TRBJ1-1	TGTGCCAGCAGTGTAGGAAGGGGCGAAGCTTTCTTT	CASSVGRGEAFF
NA	NA	TRBV11-3	TRBJ2-3	TGTGCCAGCAGCTTAGCGGGGAACACAGATACGCAGTATTTT	CASSLAGNTDTQYF
few	NA	TRBV7-4	TRBJ2-5	TGTGCCAGCAGCTTACTTTTGGGGGCGCATGAGACCCAGTACTTC	CASSLLLGAHETQYF
many	NA	TRBV5-1	TRBJ1-1	TGCGCCAGCAGCTTGGCCTCTCCGGGGGCTGAAGCTTTCTTT	CASSLASPGAEAFF
NA	NA	TRBV3-1	TRBJ1-2	TGTGCCAGCAGCCTGGGGCTAGCTAACTATGGCTACACCTTC	CASSLGLANYGYTF
NA	TRBD2	TRBV7-9	TRBJ2-7	TGTGCCAGCAGCCCAGCGGGGGACTACGAGCAGTACTTC	CASSPAGDYEQYF
NA	NA	TRBV18	TRBJ2-7	TGTGCCAGCTCACCAGACAGGTCCATCTACGAGCAGTACTTC	CASSPDRSIYEQYF
NA	TRBD2	TRBV10-3	TRBJ2-1	TGTGCCATCAGTGCCGGTCCCGGGACTAGCGGGGGGAGCTCCTACAATGAGCAGTTCTTC	CAISAGPGTSGGSSYNEQFF
NA	NA	TRBV5-5	TRBJ2-1	TGTGCCAGCAGCTTGTTGTCCGGGGCTAACAATGAGCAGTTCTTC	CASSLLSGANNEQFF
NA	NA	TRBV5-5	TRBJ1-4	TGTGCCAGCAGCTTGGGATCCCGCGGTACTAATGAAAAACTGTTTTTT	CASSLGSRGTNEKLFF
few	NA	TRBV3-1	TRBJ1-1	TGTGCCAGCAGCCAAGATTGGGGCAGTGAAGCTTTCTTT	CASSQDWGSEAFF
NA	TRBD1	TRBV5-1	TRBJ1-2	TGCGCCAGCAGGAACGGGACAGCTGATGGCTACACCTTC	CASRNGTADGYTF
NA	TRBD1	TRBV30	TRBJ1-5	TGTGCCTGGAGTAGGGGACAGGGAAACAATCAGCCCCAGCATTTT	CAWSRGQGNNQPQHF
many	NA	TRBV7-7	TRBJ2-1	TGTGCCAGCAGCGCAGGAGCGTCGAATGAGCAGTTCTTC	CASSAGASNEQFF
NA	NA	TRBV7-2	TRBJ1-1	TGTGCCAGCAGCTTAAGCCACATGAACACTGAAGCTTTCTTT	CASSLSHMNTEAFF
few	NA	TRBV24-1	TRBJ2-2	TGTGCCACCAGTGATCCTGGGTTCGTCAACACCGGGGAGCTGTTTTTT	CATSDPGFVNTGELFF
many	NA	TRBV6-1	TRBJ2-7	TGTGCCAGCAGTGCCGACGGTATCTCCTACGAGCAGTACTTC	CASSADGISYEQYF
NA	TRBD1	TRBV30	TRBJ2-2	TGTGCCTGGAGCCCGGGACAGGGGGACACCGGGGAGCTGTTTTTT	CAWSPGQGDTGELFF
few	NA	TRBV7-3	TRBJ2-2	TGTGCCAGCAGCTCCCTTCAGTACGGGGAGCTGTTTTTT	CASSSLQYGELFF
few	NA	TRBV7-3	TRBJ2-2	TGTGCCAGCAGCTTAGCGGCGGGTAACACCGGGGAGCTGTTTTTT	CASSLAAGNTGELFF
many	NA	TRBV27	TRBJ2-1	TGTGCCAGCAGTTTGTCGTCACCCACCTACAATGAGCAGTTCTTC	CASSLSSPTYNEQFF
many	TRBD2	TRBV11-2	TRBJ2-1	TGTGCCAGTGCCGGGGGGGCCTCTTACAATGAGCAGTTCTTC	CASAGGASYNEQFF
NA	NA	TRBV6-2/TRBV6-3	TRBJ1-1	TGTGCCAGCAGCCGAAATCGCGGGGGTTCGAACACTGAAGCTTTCTTT	CASSRNRGGSNTEAFF
NA	TRBD2	TRBV7-9	TRBJ2-3	TGTGCCAGCAGCCGGAGTGGGGGGGGCACAGATACGCAGTATTTT	CASSRSGGGTDTQYF
few	NA	TRBV20-1	TRBJ2-1	TGCAGTGCTAGCGATGGAGGGGCCTACAATGAGCAGTTCTTC	CSASDGGAYNEQFF
few	TRBD1	TRBV7-9	TRBJ1-6	TGTGCCAGCAGCTTGATCTCCGGGACAGTGAATTCACCCCTCCACTTT	CASSLISGTVNSPLHF
few	NA	TRBV12-3/TRBV12-4	TRBJ1-1	TGTGCCAGCAGATCCCTGCTGAACACTGAAGCTTTCTTT	CASRSLLNTEAFF
few	NA	TRBV7-2	TRBJ2-3	TGTGCCAGCAGCTTAAGTACCGGCGGGGGCGCCACAGATACGCAGTATTTT	CASSLSTGGGATDTQYF
NA	TRBD1	TRBV5-1	TRBJ1-2	TGCGCCAGCAGCTTGGAAGGACAGGGGAGAGGGTATGGCTACACCTTC	CASSLEGQGRGYGYTF
few	NA	TRBV11-3	TRBJ1-2	TGTGCCAGCAGCTTGGGCCGATCTAACTATGGCTACACCTTC	CASSLGRSNYGYTF
many	TRBD2	TRBV19	TRBJ2-3	TGTGCCAGTTCTCTTAGCGGGAGAGTCAGCACAGATACGCAGTATTTT	CASSLSGRVSTDTQYF
many	NA	TRBV2	TRBJ2-1	TGTGCCAGCAGCCACCCCGTGGAAGGGGGGTACAATGAGCAGTTCTTC	CASSHPVEGGYNEQFF
NA	NA	TRBV25-1	TRBJ1-5	TGTGCCAGCAGGTCTGGGAGCAATCAGCCCCAGCATTTT	CASRSGSNQPQHF
few	NA	TRBV25-1	TRBJ2-1	TGTGCCAGCAGTGCCGAGTACAATGAGCAGTTCTTC	CASSAEYNEQFF
few	TRBD1	TRBV12-3/TRBV12-4	TRBJ1-1	TGTGCCAGCACTGCTTCCCCGGGACAGGGGGGCACTGAAGCTTTCTTT	CASTASPGQGGTEAFF
NA	NA	TRBV6-1	TRBJ1-2	TGTGCCAGCCTGAAGGGAGGAGCTGGTAACTATGGCTACACCTTC	CASLKGGAGNYGYTF
NA	TRBD2	TRBV7-2	TRBJ2-3	TGTGCCAGCAGCCTCCCCCCCACTAGCGGGAGGGCCGGGGTTGAAGATACGCAGTATTTT	CASSLPPTSGRAGVEDTQYF
once	NA	TRBV7-9	TRBJ1-5	TGTGCCAGCAGCAGTTACGAAGGGGGATATAGCAATCAGCCCCAGCATTTT	CASSSYEGGYSNQPQHF
NA	NA	TRBV5-5	TRBJ1-2	TGTGCCAGCAGCTCACGGGAGGGCGTCTATGGCTACACCTTC	CASSSREGVYGYTF
few	NA	TRBV20-1	TRBJ2-2	TGCAGTGCTAGATCCCCTTCCGGGACACACACCGGGGAGCTGTTTTTT	CSARSPSGTHTGELFF
many	NA	TRBV5-5	TRBJ2-7	TGTGCCAGCAGCTTGCCCCCTGAGGACGAGCAGTACTTC	CASSLPPEDEQYF
many	NA	TRBV4-1	TRBJ2-3	TGCGCCAGCAGCCAAGACTCTCCCCCTTATGGGCAGTATTTT	CASSQDSPPYGQYF
many	NA	TRBV11-3	TRBJ2-1	TGTGCCAGCAGCCCAGCCGGGACTCTGCCCTACAATGAGCAGTTCTTC	CASSPAGTLPYNEQFF
many	TRBD2	TRBV27	TRBJ2-7	TGTGCCAGCAGTTCTAACCGACTAGCGGGAGGAGAGCAGTACTTC	CASSSNRLAGGEQYF
NA	NA	TRBV5-4	TRBJ2-7	TGTGCCAGCAGCTTGAGTGGGATTGGTCGCGAGCAGTACTTC	CASSLSGIGREQYF
few	TRBD2	TRBV24-1	TRBJ2-1	TGTGCCACCAGTGACCCCGGGACTAGCGTCTACAATGAGCAGTTCTTC	CATSDPGTSVYNEQFF
NA	TRBD2	TRBV4-2	TRBJ2-3	TGTGCCAGCAGCCAAGATACCAGCGGGGGGGGTACGCAGTATTTT	CASSQDTSGGGTQYF